This T cell receptor beta chain was observed in a study of patients and donors after allogeneic stem cell transplantation. V was pared by 4 bases and J by 15 bases, with 5 bases of the junction left unmatched. The CDR3 totals 11 residues. Germline CDR1 and CDR2: MNHEY and SVGAGI. TCRdb re-analysed the RT-PCR reads in MiXCR, keeping a single row per CDR3 protein. The top ten hold about 7% of the sample, which has about 410,000 distinct CDR3 sequences, 16% seen once. This clonotype was counted between two and nine times. This chain links TRBV6-5 with TRBJ2-4; 8 nucleotides line up with TRBD2. The sample taken for sequencing was blood, either unsorted or a sorted T cell fraction (not recorded which). The clonotype comes from a human donor who was either an allogeneic HSCT recipient or a stem cell or donor lymphocyte infusion donor (not recorded which). It is not recorded whose cells these are; they may come from a transplant donor. The CDR3 DNA follows: TGTGCCAGCAGTTTAGCGGGGAGATCGTACTTC. As protein: CASSLAGRSYF.